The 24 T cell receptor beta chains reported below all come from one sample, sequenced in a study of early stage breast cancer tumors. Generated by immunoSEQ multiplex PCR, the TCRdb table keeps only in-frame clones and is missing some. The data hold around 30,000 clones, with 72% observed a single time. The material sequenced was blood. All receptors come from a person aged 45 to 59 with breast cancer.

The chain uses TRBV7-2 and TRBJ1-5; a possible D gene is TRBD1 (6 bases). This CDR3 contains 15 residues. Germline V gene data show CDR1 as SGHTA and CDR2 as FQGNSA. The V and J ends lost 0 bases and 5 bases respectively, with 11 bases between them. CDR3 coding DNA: TGTGCCAGCAGCTTAGCTAACAGGGATGATCAGCCCCAGCATTTT. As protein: CASSLANRDDQPQHF.

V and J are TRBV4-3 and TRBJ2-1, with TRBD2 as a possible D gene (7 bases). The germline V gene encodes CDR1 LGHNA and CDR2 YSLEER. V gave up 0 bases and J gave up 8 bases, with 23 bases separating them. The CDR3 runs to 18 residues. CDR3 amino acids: CASSQDRIRDTGRDEQFF. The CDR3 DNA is TGCGCCAGCAGCCAAGATCGCATCCGGGATACAGGGAGGGATGAGCAGTTCTTC.

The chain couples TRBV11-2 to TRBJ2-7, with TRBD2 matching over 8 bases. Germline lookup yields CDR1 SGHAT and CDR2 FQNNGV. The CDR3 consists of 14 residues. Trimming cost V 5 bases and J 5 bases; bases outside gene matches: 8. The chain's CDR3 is CASSIVGLADEQYF. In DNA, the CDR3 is TGTGCCAGCAGCATAGTTGGACTAGCCGACGAGCAGTACTTC.

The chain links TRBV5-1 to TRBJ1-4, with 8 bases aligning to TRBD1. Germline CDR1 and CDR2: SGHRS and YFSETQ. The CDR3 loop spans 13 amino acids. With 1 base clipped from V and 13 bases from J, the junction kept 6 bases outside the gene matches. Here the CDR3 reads CASSLLPGQALFF. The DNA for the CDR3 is TGCGCCAGCAGCTTGCTCCCGGGACAGGCACTGTTTTTT. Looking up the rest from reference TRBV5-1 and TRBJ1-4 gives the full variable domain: KAGVTQTPRYLIKTRGQQVTLSCSPISGHRSVSWYQQTPGQGLQFLFEYFSETQRNKGNFPGRFSGRQFSNSRSEMNVSTLELGDSALYLCASSLLPGQALFFGSGTQLSVL.

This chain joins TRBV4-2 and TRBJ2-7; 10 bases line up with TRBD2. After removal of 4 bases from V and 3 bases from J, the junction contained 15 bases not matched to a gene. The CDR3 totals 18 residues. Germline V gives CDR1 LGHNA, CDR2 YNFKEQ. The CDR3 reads CASSLVSLAGEGFYEQYF. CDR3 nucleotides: TGTGCCAGCAGCCTGGTATCTCTAGCGGGGGAGGGGTTCTACGAGCAGTACTTC.

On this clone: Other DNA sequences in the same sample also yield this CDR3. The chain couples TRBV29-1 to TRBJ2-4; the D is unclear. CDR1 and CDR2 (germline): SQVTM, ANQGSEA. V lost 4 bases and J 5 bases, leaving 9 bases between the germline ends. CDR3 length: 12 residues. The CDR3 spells CSVGSGQNIQYF. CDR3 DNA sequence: TGCAGCGTTGGGTCTGGGCAAAACATTCAGTACTTC.

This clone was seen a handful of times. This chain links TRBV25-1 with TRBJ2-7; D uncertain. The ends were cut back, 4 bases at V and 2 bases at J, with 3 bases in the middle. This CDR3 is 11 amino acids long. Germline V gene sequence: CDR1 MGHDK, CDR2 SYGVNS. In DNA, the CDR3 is TGTGCCAGCAGTGGGACCTACGAGCAGTACTTC. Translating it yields CASSGTYEQYF.

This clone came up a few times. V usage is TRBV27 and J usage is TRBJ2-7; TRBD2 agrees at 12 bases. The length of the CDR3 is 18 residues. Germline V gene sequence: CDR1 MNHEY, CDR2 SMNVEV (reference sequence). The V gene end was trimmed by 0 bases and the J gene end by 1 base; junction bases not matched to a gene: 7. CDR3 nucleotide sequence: TGTGCCAGCAGTTTATCAGCCCCCACTAGCGGGAGGTCCTACGAGCAGTACTTC. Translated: CASSLSAPTSGRSYEQYF.

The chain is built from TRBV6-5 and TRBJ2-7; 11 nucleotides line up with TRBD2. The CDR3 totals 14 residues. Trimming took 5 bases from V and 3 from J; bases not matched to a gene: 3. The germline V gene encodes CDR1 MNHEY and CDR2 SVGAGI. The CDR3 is CASSRLAGSYEQYF. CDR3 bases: TGTGCCAGCAGTCGACTAGCGGGAAGCTACGAGCAGTACTTC.

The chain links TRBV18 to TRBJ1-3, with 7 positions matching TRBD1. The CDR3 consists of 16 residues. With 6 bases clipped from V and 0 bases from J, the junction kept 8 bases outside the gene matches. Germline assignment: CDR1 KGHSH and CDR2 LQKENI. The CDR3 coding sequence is TGTGCCAGCTCCCACTCACAGGGGCTCTCTGGAAACACCATATATTTT. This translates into CASSHSQGLSGNTIYF.

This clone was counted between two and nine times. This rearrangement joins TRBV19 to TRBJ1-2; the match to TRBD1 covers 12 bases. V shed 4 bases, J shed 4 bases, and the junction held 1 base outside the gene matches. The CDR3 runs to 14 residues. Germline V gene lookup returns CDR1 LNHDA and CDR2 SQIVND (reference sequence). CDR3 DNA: TGTGCCAGTAGTAAGGGACAGGGGGCCTATGGCTACACCTTC. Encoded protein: CASSKGQGAYGYTF.

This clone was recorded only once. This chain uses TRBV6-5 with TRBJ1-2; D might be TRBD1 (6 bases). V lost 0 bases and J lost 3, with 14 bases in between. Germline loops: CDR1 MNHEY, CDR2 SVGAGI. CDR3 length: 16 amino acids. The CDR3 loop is CASSYSYQGPHYGYTF. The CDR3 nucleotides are TGTGCCAGCAGTTACTCGTACCAGGGGCCTCACTATGGCTACACCTTC.

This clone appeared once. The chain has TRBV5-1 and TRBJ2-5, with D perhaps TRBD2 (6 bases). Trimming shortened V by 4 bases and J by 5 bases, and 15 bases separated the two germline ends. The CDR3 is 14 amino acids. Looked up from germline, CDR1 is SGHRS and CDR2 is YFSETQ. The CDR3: CASSGGTLGETQYF. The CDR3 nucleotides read TGCGCCAGCAGCGGGGGGACCCTGGGGGAGACCCAGTACTTC.

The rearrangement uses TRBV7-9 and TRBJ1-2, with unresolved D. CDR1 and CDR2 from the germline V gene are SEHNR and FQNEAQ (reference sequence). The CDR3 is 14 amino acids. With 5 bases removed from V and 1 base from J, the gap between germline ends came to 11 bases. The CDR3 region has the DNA TGTGCCAGCAGCCCCCGGAGGGATAACTATGGCTACACCTTC. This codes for CASSPRRDNYGYTF. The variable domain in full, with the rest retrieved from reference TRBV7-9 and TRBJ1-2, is DTGVSQNPRHKITKRGQNVTFRCDPISEHNRLYWYRQTLGQGPEFLTYFQNEAQLEKSRLLSDRFSAERPKGSFSTLEIQRTEQGDSAMYLCASSPRRDNYGYTFGSGTRLTVV.

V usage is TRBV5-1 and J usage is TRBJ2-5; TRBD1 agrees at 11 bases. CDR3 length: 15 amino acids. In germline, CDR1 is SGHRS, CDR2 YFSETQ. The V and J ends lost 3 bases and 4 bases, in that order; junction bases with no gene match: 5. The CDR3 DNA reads TGCGCCAGCAGCTCGGGACAGGGGGTCGGAGAGACCCAGTACTTC. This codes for CASSSGQGVGETQYF.

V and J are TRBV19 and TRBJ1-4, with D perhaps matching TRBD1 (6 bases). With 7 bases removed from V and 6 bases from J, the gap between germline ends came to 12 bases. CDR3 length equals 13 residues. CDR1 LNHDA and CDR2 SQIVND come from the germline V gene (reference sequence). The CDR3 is CASTPRTDEKLFF. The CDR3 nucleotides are TGTGCCAGTACCCCCCGGACAGATGAAAAACTGTTTTTT. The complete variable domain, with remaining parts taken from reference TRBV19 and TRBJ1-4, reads DGGITQSPKYLFRKEGQNVTLSCEQNLNHDAMYWYRQDPGQGLRLIYYSQIVNDFQKGDIAEGYSVSREKKESFPLTVTSAQKNPTAFYLCASTPRTDEKLFFGSGTQLSVL.

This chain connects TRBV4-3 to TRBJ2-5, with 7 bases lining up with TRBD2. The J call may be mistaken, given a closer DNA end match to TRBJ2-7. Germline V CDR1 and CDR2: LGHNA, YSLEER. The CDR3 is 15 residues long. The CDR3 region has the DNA TGCGCCAGCAGCCCAGACAGCGGGGCCTCCTACGAGCAGTACTTC. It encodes CASSPDSGASYEQYF.

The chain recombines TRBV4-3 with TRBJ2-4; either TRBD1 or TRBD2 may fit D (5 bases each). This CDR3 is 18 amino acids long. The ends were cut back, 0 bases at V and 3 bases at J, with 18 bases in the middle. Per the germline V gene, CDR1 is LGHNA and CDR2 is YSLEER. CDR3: CASSQDRGPQGGKNIQYF. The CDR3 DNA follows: TGCGCCAGCAGCCAAGATAGAGGGCCGCAGGGCGGCAAAAACATTCAGTACTTC.

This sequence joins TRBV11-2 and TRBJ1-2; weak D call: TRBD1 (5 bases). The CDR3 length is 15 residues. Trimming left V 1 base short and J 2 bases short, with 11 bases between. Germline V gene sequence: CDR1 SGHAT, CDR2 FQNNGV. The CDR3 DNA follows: TGTGCCAGCAGCTTAGGAACCGGGGGGAACTATGGCTACACCTTC. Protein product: CASSLGTGGNYGYTF.

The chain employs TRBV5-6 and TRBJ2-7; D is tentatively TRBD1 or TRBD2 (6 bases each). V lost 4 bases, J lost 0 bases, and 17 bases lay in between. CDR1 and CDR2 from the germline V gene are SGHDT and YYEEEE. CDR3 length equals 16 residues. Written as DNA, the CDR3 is TGTGCCAGCAGCCCTGGGGGCGGGAAAACCTCCTACGAGCAGTACTTC. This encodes CASSPGGGKTSYEQYF.

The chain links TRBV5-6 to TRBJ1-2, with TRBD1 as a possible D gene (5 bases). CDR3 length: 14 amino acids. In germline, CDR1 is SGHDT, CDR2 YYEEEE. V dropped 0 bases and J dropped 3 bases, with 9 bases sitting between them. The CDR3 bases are TGTGCCAGCAGCTTGGCCGACAGCCACTATGGCTACACCTTC. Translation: CASSLADSHYGYTF.

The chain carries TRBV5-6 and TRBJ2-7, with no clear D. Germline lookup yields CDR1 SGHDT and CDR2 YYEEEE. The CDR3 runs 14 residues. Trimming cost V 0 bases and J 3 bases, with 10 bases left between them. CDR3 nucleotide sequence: TGTGCCAGCAGCTTGGGGGATATCCTCTACGAGCAGTACTTC. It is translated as CASSLGDILYEQYF.

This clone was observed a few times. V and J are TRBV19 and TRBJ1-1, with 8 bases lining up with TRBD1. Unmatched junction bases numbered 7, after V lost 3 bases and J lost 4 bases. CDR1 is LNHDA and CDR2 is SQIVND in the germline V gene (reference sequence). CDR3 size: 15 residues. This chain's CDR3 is CASSIITGGSTEAFF. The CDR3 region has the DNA TGTGCCAGTAGTATCATTACAGGGGGATCCACTGAAGCTTTCTTT.

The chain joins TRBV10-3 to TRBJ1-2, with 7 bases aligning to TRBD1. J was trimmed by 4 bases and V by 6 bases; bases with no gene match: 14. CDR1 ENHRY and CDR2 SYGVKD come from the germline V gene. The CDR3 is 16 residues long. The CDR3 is CAISRGTAQLFYGYTF. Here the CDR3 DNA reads TGTGCCATCAGCCGCGGGACAGCCCAGCTTTTCTATGGCTACACCTTC.